The clone carrying this T cell receptor (beta chain) was detected many times. What it binds is unknown. Clinical Activity Scores of at least 3, NOSPECS grades of at least 4 and durations under 3 months characterized ophthalmopathy patients. Germline V gives CDR1 SQVTM, CDR2 ANQGSEA. V shed 4 bases and J shed 4 bases, with 25 bases lying between them. This CDR3 is 17 amino acids long. TCR beta CDR3 regions were amplified from RNA. The HTBI primer set drove a first-round RT-PCR of the TCR CDR3. TCRdb processed the multiplex PCR reads anew with MiXCR; each CDR3 protein has one entry. The data contain over 350,000 distinct CDR3 sequences, over 12% of them singletons. This entry is derived from a study of T cells in Graves' hyperthyroidism and ophthalmopathy. Study outcomes and limitations: The majority of expanded thyroid clonotypes above 0.001 also appeared in blood. Median prediction lead before ophthalmopathy onset was 6.5 months with the model. Ophthalmopathy and stable hyperthyroidism were separated by a 13 V-J model.

The rearrangement joins TRBV29-1 to TRBJ2-5; D is perhaps TRBD1 or TRBD2 (6 bases each). The TCR comes from a man aged 50 to 60 with Graves' ophthalmopathy. Sequencing was done on a sample of blood. DNA for the CDR3: TGCAGCGTTGTACGAGGCGGGGCAGGGGCCATTCTAGAGACCCAGTACTTC. It yields the protein CSVVRGGAGAILETQYF. The whole variable domain, remainder taken from reference TRBV29-1 and TRBJ2-5, is SAVISQKPSRDICQRGTSLTIQCQVDSQVTMMFWYRQQPGQSLTLIATANQGSEATYESGFVIDKFPISRPNLTFSTLTVSNMSPEDSSIYLCSVVRGGAGAILETQYFGPGTRLLVL.